This T cell receptor beta chain was sequenced in a study of blood T cell repertoires in COVID-19. About the research overall: Collection of acute and convalescent COVID-19 samples took place in the United States, Italy and Spain. T cells, B-cell-depleted T cells, or PBMCs provided the cDNA or gDNA that served as material.

Per the germline V gene, CDR1 is MNHNY and CDR2 is SVGAGI (reference sequence). CDR3 length: 15 residues. V lost 5 bases, J lost 4 bases, and 6 bases stayed unmatched. Per the authors' pipeline: Cell counts per sample came from amplifying reference gene primers. TCRdb's table, derived via immunoSEQ multiplex PCR, lists solely in-frame clones and lacks some. V and J calls and clone size come straight from that table; D and trimming were deduced from the DNA. Of some 200,000 clones listed, about nine tenths are singletons. The chain carries TRBV6-6 and TRBJ2-2, with 8 nucleotides matching TRBD1. Sequences were obtained from peripheral blood. The source is a man older than 75 with acute or convalescent COVID-19. CDR3 amino acids: CASSRTGLGTGELFF. CDR3 coding DNA: TGTGCCAGCAGTCGGACAGGGCTGGGCACCGGGGAGCTGTTTTTT.